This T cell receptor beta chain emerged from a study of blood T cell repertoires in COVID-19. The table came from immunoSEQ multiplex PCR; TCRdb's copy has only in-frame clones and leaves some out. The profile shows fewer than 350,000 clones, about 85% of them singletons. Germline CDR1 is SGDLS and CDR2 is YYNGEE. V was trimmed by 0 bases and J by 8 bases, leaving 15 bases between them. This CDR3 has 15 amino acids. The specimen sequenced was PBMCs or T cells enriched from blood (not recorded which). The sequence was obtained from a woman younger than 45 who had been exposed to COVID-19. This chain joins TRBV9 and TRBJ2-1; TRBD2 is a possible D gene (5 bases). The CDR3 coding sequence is TGTGCCAGCAGCGTAGCGGGGTACAGCATCGATGAGCAGTTCTTC. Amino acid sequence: CASSVAGYSIDEQFF.